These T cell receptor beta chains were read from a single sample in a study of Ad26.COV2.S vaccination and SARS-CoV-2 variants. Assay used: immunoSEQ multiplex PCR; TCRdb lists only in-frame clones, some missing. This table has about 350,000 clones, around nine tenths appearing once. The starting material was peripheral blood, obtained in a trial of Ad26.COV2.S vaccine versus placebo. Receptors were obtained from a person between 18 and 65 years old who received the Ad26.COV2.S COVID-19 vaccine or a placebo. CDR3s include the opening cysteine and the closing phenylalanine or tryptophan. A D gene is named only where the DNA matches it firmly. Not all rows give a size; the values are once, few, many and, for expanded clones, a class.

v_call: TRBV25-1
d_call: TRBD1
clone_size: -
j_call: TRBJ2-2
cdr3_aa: CASSASPGTENTGELFF
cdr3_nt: TGTGCCAGCAGTGCCTCTCCCGGGACAGAGAACACCGGGGAGCTGTTTTTT

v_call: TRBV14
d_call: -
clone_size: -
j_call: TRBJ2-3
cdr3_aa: CASSAGPSSLGMQYF
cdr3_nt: TGTGCCAGCAGCGCGGGCCCCAGTTCTTTGGGGATGCAGTATTTT

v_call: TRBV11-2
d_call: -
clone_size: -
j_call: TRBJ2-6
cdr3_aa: CASSLYSGYSGANVLTF
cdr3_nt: TGTGCCAGCAGCTTATATAGCGGATACTCTGGGGCCAACGTCCTGACTTTC

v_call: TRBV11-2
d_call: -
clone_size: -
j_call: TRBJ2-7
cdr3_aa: CASSSSSYEQYF
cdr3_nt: TGTGCCAGCAGCTCGAGCTCCTACGAGCAGTACTTC

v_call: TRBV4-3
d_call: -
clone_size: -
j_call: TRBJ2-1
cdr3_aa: CASSQDLRNEQFF
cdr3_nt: TGCGCCAGCAGCCAAGATTTACGGAATGAGCAGTTCTTC

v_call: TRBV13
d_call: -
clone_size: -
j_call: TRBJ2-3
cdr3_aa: CASSLGLRADTQYF
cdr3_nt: TGTGCCAGCAGCTTAGGCCTACGGGCAGATACGCAGTATTTT

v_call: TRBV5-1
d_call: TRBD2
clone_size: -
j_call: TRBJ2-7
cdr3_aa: CASSLGGLSPTEQYF
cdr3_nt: TGCGCCAGCAGCCTCGGGGGGTTATCCCCCACCGAGCAGTACTTC

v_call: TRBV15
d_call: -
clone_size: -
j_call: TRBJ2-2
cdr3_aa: CATSRISAGELFF
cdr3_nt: TGTGCCACCAGCAGAATTTCGGCCGGGGAGCTGTTTTTT

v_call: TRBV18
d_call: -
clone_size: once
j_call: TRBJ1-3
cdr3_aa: CASSQGYSGNTIYF
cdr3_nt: TGTGCCAGCTCACAGGGGTACTCTGGAAACACCATATATTTT

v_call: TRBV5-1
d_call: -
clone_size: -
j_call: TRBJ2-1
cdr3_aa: CTSSLEGSYNEQFF
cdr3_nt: TGCACCAGCAGCTTGGAGGGCTCCTACAATGAGCAGTTCTTC

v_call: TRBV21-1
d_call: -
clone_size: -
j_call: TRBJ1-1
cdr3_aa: CASNRGTEAFF
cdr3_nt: TGTGCCAGCAACCGGGGCACTGAAGCTTTCTTT

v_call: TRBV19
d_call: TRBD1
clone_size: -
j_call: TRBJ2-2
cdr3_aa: CASSTPSDRGSNTGELFF
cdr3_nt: TGTGCCAGTAGTACCCCCTCCGACAGGGGGTCCAACACCGGGGAGCTGTTTTTT

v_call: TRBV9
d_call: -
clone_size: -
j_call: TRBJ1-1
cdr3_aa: CASSVAAYTEAFF
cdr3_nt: TGTGCCAGCAGCGTAGCCGCTTACACTGAAGCTTTCTTT

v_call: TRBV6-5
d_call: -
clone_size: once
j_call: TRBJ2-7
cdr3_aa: CASSLTGTLVYEQYF
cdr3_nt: TGTGCCAGCAGTTTAACCGGGACTCTTGTCTACGAGCAGTACTTC

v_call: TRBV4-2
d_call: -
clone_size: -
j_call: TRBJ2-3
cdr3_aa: CASSQFYRVADTQYF
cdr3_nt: TGTGCCAGCAGCCAATTCTACAGGGTGGCAGATACGCAGTATTTT

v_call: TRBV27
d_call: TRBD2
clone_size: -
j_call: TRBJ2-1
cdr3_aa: CASSLGREGYNEQFF
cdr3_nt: TGTGCCAGCAGTTTAGGAAGGGAGGGATACAATGAGCAGTTCTTC

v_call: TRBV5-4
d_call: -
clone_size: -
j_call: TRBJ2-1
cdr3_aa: CASSLAPGISYNEQFF
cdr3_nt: TGTGCCAGCAGCTTGGCTCCTGGGATTTCCTACAATGAGCAGTTCTTC

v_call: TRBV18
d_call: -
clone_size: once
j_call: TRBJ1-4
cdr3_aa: CASSPPGFTNEKLFF
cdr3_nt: TGTGCCAGCTCACCACCAGGGTTTACTAATGAAAAACTGTTTTTT

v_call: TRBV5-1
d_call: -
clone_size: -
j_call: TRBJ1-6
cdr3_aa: CASKESSYNSPLHF
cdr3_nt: TGCGCCAGCAAGGAGAGCTCCTATAATTCACCCCTCCACTTT

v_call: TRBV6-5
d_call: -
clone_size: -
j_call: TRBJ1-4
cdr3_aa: CASSYSRGTANEKLFF
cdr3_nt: TGTGCCAGCAGTTACTCGAGGGGGACGGCTAATGAAAAACTGTTTTTT

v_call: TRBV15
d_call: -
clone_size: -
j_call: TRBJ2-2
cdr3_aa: CATSSRGNTGELFF
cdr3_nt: TGTGCCACCAGCAGTCGGGGGAACACCGGGGAGCTGTTTTTT

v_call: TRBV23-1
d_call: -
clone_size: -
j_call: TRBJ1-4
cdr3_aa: CASGGPELFF
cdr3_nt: TGCGCCAGCGGTGGCCCGGAACTGTTTTTT

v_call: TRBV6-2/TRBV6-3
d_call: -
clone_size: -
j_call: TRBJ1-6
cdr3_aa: CASSYAGDSPLHF
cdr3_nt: TGTGCCAGCAGTTACGCTGGGGACTCACCCCTCCACTTT

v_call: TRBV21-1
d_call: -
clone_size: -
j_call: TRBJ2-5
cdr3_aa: CASSKGGRGQETQYF
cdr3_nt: TGTGCCAGCAGCAAAGGGGGCAGGGGGCAAGAGACCCAGTACTTC

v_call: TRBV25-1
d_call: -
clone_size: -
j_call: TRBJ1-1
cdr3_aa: CASSEKSGRGGNEAFF
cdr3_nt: TGTGCCAGCAGTGAAAAGTCGGGCAGGGGAGGAAATGAAGCTTTCTTT

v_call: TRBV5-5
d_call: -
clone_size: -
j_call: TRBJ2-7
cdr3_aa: CASSPSYEQYF
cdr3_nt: TGTGCCAGCAGCCCTTCCTACGAGCAGTACTTC

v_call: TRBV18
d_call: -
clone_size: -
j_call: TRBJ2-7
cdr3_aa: CASSPASTYEQYF
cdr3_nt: TGTGCCAGCTCACCCGCCAGTACCTACGAGCAGTACTTC

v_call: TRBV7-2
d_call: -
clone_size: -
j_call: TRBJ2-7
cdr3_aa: CASSLGQGGLGYIQYF
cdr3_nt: TGTGCCAGCAGCTTAGGGCAGGGGGGATTGGGTTATATTCAGTACTTC

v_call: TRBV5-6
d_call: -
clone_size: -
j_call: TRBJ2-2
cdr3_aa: CASSSVSLGYTGELFF
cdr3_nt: TGTGCCAGCAGCTCCGTGTCTCTAGGCTACACCGGGGAGCTGTTTTTT

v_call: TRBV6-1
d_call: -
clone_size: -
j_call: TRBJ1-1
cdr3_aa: CASSEALWGGTEAFF
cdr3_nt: TGTGCCAGCAGTGAAGCGCTGTGGGGAGGGACTGAAGCTTTCTTT

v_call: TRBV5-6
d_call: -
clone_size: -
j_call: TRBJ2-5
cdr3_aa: CASSVRDWETQYF
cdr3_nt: TGTGCCAGCAGCGTCAGGGACTGGGAGACCCAGTACTTC

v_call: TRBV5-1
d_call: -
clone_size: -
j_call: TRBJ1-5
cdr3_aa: CASSPGAGSYQPQHF
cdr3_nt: TGCGCCAGCAGCCCTGGAGCAGGGTCCTATCAGCCCCAGCATTTT

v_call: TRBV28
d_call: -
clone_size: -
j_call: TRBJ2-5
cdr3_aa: CASSFKTREVQETQYF
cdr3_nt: TGTGCCAGCAGTTTCAAGACAAGGGAAGTCCAAGAGACCCAGTACTTC

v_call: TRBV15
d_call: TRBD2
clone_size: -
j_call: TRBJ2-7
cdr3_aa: CATSRDISTLRLAGVEQYF
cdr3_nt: TGTGCCACCAGCAGAGATATATCCACCCTAAGACTAGCGGGGGTCGAGCAGTACTTC

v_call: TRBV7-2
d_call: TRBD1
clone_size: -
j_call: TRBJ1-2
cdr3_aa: CASSSRGNYGYTF
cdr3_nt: TGTGCCAGCAGCTCCAGGGGGAACTATGGCTACACCTTC

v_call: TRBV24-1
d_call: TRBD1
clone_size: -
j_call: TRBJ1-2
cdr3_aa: CATSDRDSQGYTF
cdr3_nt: TGTGCCACCAGTGATAGGGACAGCCAAGGCTACACCTTC

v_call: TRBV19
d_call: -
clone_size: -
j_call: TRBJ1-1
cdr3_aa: CASSGGGMNTEAFF
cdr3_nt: TGTGCCAGTAGTGGGGGGGGGATGAACACTGAAGCTTTCTTT

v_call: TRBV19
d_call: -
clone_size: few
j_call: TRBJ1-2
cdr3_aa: CASSGRWERYGYTF
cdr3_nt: TGTGCCAGTAGCGGGCGGTGGGAACGGTATGGCTACACCTTC

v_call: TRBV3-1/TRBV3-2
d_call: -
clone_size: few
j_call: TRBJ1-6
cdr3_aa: CASRPGIRDSPLHF
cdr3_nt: TGTGCCAGCAGACCAGGGATTAGGGATTCACCCCTCCACTTT

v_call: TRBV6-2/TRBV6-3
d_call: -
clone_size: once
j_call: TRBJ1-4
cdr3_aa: CASSRTKMGKHEKLFF
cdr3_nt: TGTGCCAGCAGCCGGACGAAGATGGGGAAACATGAAAAACTGTTTTTT

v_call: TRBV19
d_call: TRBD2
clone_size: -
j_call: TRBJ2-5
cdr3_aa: CASSLGLAGVAVETQYF
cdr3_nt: TGTGCCAGTAGTCTCGGGCTAGCGGGAGTGGCAGTAGAGACCCAGTACTTC

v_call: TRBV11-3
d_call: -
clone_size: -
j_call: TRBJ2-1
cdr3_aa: CASSLGGQSYNEQFF
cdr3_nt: TGTGCCAGCAGCTTAGGGGGGCAGTCATACAATGAGCAGTTCTTC

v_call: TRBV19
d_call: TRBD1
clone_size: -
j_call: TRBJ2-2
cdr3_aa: CASSIVAGGAGTGELFF
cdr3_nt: TGTGCCAGTAGTATAGTGGCAGGGGGCGCTGGCACCGGGGAGCTGTTTTTT

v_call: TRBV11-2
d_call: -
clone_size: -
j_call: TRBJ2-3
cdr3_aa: CASSLAAHGTDTQYF
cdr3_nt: TGTGCCAGCAGCTTAGCAGCGCACGGCACAGATACGCAGTATTTT

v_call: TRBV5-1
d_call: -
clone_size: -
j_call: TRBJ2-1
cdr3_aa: CASRDDFSSYNEQFF
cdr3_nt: TGCGCCAGCAGGGATGACTTCAGCTCCTACAATGAGCAGTTCTTC

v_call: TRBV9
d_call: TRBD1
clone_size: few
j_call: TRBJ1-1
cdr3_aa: CASSVGSTGLPMNTEAFF
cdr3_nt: TGTGCCAGCAGCGTCGGATCGACAGGGCTCCCGATGAACACTGAAGCTTTCTTT

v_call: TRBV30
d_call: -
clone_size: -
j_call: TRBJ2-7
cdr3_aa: CAWSVTLPDEQYF
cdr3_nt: TGTGCCTGGAGTGTGACCCTTCCCGACGAGCAGTACTTC

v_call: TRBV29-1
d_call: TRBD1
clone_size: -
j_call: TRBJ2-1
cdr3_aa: CSAGTATYNEQFF
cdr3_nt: TGCAGCGCGGGGACAGCAACCTACAATGAGCAGTTCTTC

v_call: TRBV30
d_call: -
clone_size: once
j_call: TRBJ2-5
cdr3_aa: CAWSRRSGETQYF
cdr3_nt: TGTGCCTGGAGTAGGCGTTCGGGGGAGACCCAGTACTTC